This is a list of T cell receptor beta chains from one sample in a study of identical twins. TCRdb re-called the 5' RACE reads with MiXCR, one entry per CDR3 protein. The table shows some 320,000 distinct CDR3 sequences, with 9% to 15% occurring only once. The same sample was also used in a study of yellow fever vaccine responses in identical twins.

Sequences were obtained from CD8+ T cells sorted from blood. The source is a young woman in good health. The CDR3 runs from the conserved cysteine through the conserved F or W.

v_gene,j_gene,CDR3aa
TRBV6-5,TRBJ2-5,CASSYPLDQETQYF
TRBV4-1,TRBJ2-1,CASSPSGGNYNEQFF
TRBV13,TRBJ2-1,CASSFIGQGYNEQFF
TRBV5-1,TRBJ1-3,CASSLDLNTGNTIYF
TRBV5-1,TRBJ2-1,CASSLAPGEGNEQFF
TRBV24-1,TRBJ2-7,CATSARGGEQYF
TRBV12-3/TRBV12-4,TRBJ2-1,CASRYAGTDTYNEQFF
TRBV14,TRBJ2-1,CASSQVQVYNEQFF
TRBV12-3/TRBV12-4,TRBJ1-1,CASWVGTEAFF
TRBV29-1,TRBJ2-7,CSVDSRRESSYEQYF
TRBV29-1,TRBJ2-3,CSVEDLVRDFAPAPDTQYF
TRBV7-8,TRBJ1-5,CASSSRVLQPQHF
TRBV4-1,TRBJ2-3,CASSQEPSGASTDTQYF
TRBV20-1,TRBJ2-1,CSARDLRLDHNEQFF
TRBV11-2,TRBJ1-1,CASRPGGPNTEAFF
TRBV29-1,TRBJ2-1,CSGSGGTYNEQFF
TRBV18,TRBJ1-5,CASSPLQLYNSNQPQHF
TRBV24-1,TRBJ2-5,CATSDLEGAQYF
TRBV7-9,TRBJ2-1,CASSSDRGDEQFF
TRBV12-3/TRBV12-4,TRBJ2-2,CASISSGRAGGELFF
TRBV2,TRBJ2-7,CASRGRGQYF
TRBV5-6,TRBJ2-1,CASSLEPPSYNEQFF
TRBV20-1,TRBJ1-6,CSAGDLNSPLHF
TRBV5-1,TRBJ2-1,CASSHGLAGVLTGYNEQFF
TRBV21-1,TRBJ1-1,CASSKVEERSNTEAFF
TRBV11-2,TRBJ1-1,CASSLFPRGRLNTEAFF
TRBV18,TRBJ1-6,CASSPSSNSPLHF
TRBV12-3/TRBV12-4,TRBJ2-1,CASSSRLAGDYNEQFF
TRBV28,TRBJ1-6,CASCKQGDLSPLHF
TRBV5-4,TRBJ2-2,CASSPKPAGELFF
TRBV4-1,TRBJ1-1,CASSLAKEAFF
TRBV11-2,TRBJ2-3,CASSLGGKSTDTQYF
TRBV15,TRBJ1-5,CATSRDGTGDNQPQHF
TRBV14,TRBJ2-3,CASSPGERYPTDTQYF
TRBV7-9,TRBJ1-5,CASSLGGVNQPQHF
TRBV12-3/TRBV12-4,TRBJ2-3,CASSPPLGQGILTDTQYF
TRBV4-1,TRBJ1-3,CASSQGSGNTIYF
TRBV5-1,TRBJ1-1,CASSFDSRNTEAFF